This T cell receptor (beta chain) is drawn from a study of blood T cell repertoires in COVID-19. The CDR3 has 12 amino acids. As originally analysed: Amplification of reference gene primers was used by the study to estimate nucleated cell counts. Clones were read by immunoSEQ multiplex PCR, and TCRdb kept only the in-frame ones, dropping some. The D gene and trimming were derived from the DNA, and the V and J assignments and clone size from that table. The data hold 250,000 or so clones, with around 87% observed a single time. The sample consisted of peripheral blood. The V gene is TRBV21-1, the J gene TRBJ1-2; the listed D gene, TRBD1, was not tested against the DNA. TRBV21-1 is a recognized pseudogene. The sequence came from a woman aged 40 to 55 who had recovered from COVID-19. CDR3 DNA: TGTGCCAGCAGCAAAAGGGGGTATGGCTACACCTTC. Its protein product is CASSKRGYGYTF.